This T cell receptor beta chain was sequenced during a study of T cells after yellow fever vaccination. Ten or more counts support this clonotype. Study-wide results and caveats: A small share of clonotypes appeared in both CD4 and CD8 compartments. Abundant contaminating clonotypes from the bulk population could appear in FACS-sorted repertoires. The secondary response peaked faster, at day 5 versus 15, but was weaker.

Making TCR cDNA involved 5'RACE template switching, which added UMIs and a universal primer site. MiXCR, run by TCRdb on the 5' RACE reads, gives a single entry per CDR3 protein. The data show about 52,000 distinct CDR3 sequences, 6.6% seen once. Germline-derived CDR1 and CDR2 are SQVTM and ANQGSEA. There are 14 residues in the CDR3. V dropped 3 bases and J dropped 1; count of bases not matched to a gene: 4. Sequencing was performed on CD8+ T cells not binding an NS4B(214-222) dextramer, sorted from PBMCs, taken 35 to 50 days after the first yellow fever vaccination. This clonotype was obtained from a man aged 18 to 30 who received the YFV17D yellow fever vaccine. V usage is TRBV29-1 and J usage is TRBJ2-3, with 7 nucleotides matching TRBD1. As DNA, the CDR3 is TGCAGCGTTGACCCCGGACAGGGCACAGATACGCAGTATTTT. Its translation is CSVDPGQGTDTQYF.